This TCR beta chain was documented in a study of T cell responses to AZD1222 COVID-19 vaccine. Study-level results: Reportedly, nearly half the spike-specific TCRs target unmutated variant regions. White British donors predominated, females outnumbered males, and clonal diversity was possibly underestimated. Seropositivity was recorded at baseline in only 6 or 7 AZD1222 recipients.

The CDR3 is made up of 14 amino acids. CDR1 and CDR2 from the germline V gene are SGHTA and FQGNSA. V was cut by 1 base and J by 8 bases, with 14 bases left in between. Notes on this clone: Its specificity is unknown.

TCRdb's table, derived via immunoSEQ multiplex PCR, lists solely in-frame clones and lacks some. The sample carries 75,000 to 90,000 clones, 70% to 90% recorded once. The chain is built from TRBV7-2 and TRBJ1-2; D perhaps matches TRBD1 (5 bases). This material consisted of peripheral blood, taken 28 days after the second AZD1222 dose. The source is an adult who received the AZD1222 COVID-19 vaccine. Here the CDR3 DNA reads TGTGCCAGCAGCTTAGGAAGGGGATGGCAGGGCTACACCTTC. Protein: CASSLGRGWQGYTF.